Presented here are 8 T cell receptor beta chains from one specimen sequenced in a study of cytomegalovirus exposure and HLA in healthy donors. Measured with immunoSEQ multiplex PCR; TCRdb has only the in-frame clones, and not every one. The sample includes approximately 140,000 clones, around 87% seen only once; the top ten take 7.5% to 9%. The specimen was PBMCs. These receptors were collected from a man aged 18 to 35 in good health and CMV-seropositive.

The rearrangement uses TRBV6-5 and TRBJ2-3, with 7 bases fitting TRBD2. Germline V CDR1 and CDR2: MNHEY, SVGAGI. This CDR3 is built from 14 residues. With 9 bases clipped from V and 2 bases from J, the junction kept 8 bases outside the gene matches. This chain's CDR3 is CASSEGGYTDTQYF. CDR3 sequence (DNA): TGTGCCAGTAGTGAGGGAGGGTACACAGATACGCAGTATTTT.

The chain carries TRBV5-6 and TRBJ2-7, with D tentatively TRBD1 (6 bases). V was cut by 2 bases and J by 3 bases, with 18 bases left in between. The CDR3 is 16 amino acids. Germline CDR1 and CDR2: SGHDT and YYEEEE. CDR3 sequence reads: CASSLGSGERFYEQYF. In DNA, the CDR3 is TGTGCCAGCAGCTTAGGGTCAGGGGAAAGGTTCTACGAGCAGTACTTC.

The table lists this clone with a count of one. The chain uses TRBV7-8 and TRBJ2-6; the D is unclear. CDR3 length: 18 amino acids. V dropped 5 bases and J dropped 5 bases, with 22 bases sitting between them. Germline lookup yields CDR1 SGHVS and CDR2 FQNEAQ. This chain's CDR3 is CASSSFYYPQSRANVLTF. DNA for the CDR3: TGTGCCAGCAGCAGTTTTTATTACCCACAAAGTCGGGCCAACGTCCTGACTTTC.

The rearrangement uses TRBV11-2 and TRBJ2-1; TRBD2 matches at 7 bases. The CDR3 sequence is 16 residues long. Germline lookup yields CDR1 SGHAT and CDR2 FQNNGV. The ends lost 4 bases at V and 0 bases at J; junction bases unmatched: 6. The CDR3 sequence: CASSSLGGSSYNEQFF. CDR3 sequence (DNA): TGTGCCAGCAGCTCTTTGGGCGGGAGCTCCTACAATGAGCAGTTCTTC.

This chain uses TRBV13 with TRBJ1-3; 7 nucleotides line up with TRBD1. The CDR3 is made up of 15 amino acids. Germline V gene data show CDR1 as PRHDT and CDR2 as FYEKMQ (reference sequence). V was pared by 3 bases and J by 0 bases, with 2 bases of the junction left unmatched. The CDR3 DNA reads TGTGCCAGCAGCTTTCAGGGGGGCTCTGGAAACACCATATATTTT. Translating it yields CASSFQGGSGNTIYF.

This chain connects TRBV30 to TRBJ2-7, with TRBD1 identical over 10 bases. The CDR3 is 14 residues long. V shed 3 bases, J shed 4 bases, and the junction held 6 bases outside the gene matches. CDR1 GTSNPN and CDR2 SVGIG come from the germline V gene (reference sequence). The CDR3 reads CAWSSGTGEYEQYF. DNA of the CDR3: TGTGCCTGGAGCTCCGGGACAGGGGAATACGAGCAGTACTTC.

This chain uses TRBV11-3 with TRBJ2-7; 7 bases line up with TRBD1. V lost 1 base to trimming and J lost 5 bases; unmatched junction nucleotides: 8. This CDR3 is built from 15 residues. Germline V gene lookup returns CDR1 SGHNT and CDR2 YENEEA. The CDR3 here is CASSLGEGAQNEQYF. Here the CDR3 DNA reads TGTGCCAGCAGCTTAGGAGAGGGGGCGCAAAACGAGCAGTACTTC.

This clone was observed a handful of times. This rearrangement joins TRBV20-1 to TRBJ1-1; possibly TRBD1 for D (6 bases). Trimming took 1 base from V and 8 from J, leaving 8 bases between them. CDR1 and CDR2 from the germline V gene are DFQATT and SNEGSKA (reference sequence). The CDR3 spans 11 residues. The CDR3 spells CSARATGEAFF. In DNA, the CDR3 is TGCAGTGCTAGAGCCACAGGGGAAGCTTTCTTT.